What follows are 14 T cell receptor beta chains derived from one specimen sequenced in a study of T cell responses to AZD1222 COVID-19 vaccine. Libraries were prepared by immunoSEQ multiplex PCR; TCRdb keeps only in-frame clonotypes and omits some of them. The sample records more than 100,000 clones, 93% being singletons. The sample here was peripheral blood, taken on day 0 of AZD1222 vaccination. The source of these receptors is an adult in good health.

The chain recombines TRBV6-5 with TRBJ1-4, with D possibly being TRBD1 (6 bases). Looked up from germline, CDR1 is MNHEY and CDR2 is SVGAGI. The CDR3 consists of 14 residues. The germline V and J ends were trimmed by 4 bases and 4 bases, with 10 bases remaining between them. The CDR3 DNA reads as TGTGCCAGCAGTTTAGGACAGATTAATGAAAAACTGTTTTTT. Translating gives CASSLGQINEKLFF.

The chain couples TRBV15 to TRBJ2-5; D is ambiguous. CDR3 length: 16 amino acids. The V gene lost 2 bases and the J gene lost 1 base, with 14 bases spanning the gap. Germline assignment: CDR1 LNHNV and CDR2 YYDKDF (reference sequence). CDR3 nucleotide sequence: TGTGCCACCAGCAGACCTAACCCGGGTTTCCAAGAGACCCAGTACTTC. Protein: CATSRPNPGFQETQYF.

The CDR3 sequence is CASSQRTEYEQYF. In DNA, the CDR3 is TGCGCCAGCAGCCAACGGACAGAGTACGAGCAGTACTTC. The rearrangement joins TRBV5-1 to TRBJ2-7; a possible D gene is TRBD1 (6 bases). V dropped 4 bases and J dropped 4 bases, with 12 bases sitting between them. Germline-derived CDR1 and CDR2 are SGHRS and YFSETQ. The CDR3 sequence is 13 residues long.

The V gene is TRBV5-1, the J gene TRBJ1-1; no clear D. Trimming removed 4 bases at V and 5 bases at J, with 18 bases between. The CDR3 is made up of 15 amino acids. Per the germline V gene, CDR1 is SGHRS and CDR2 is YFSETQ. For the CDR3, the DNA is TGCGCCAGCAGCCCCCCGGGGAGGAGCGGGACTGAAGCTTTCTTT. This gives the protein CASSPPGRSGTEAFF.

The V gene is TRBV24-1, the J gene TRBJ2-3, with 7 bases fitting TRBD2. The CDR3 is 14 residues long. V lost 5 bases to trimming and J lost 4 bases; unmatched junction nucleotides: 5. Germline CDR1 and CDR2: KGHDR and SFDVKD. The CDR3 here is CATSAPGRADTQYF. CDR3 coding DNA: TGTGCCACCAGTGCCCCAGGGAGGGCAGATACGCAGTATTTT.

V is TRBV6-4 and J is TRBJ2-7; the D gene is possibly TRBD1 (6 bases). V was shortened by 9 bases and J by 2 bases, with 17 bases between the two germline ends. CDR1 and CDR2 from the germline V gene are MRHNA and SNTAGT. There are 14 residues in the CDR3. In nucleotides, the CDR3 is TGTGCCAGACCGTCCGGGACACCTACCTACGAGCAGTACTTC. Its translation: CARPSGTPTYEQYF.

V and J are TRBV14 and TRBJ1-1, with D unclear. CDR3 size: 13 residues. CDR1 is SGHDN, CDR2 FVKESK, per germline. The ends were cut back, 4 bases at V and 3 bases at J, with 9 bases in the middle. The DNA of the CDR3 is TGTGCCAGCAGCCCCCCCGGGTACACTGAAGCTTTCTTT. Translating it yields CASSPPGYTEAFF.

The chain is built from TRBV28 and TRBJ2-7, with D unclear. CDR3 size: 16 residues. Trimming took off 7 bases at V and 0 bases at J, with 19 bases between the two ends. The germline CDR1 and CDR2 sequences are MDHEN and SYDVKM. This CDR3 reads CASISHMGRDSYEQYF. CDR3 nucleotide sequence: TGTGCCAGCATTTCTCACATGGGAAGAGACTCCTACGAGCAGTACTTC.

This rearrangement joins TRBV27 to TRBJ2-2; D may be TRBD1 (6 bases). The CDR3 extends over 14 amino acids. V lost 4 bases and J lost 7, with 13 bases in between. The germline CDR1 and CDR2 sequences are MNHEY and SMNVEV (reference sequence). The CDR3 sequence is CASSSDRSHGELFF. The DNA for the CDR3 is TGTGCCAGCAGTTCTGACAGGAGTCACGGGGAGCTGTTTTTT.

The chain is built from TRBV5-5 and TRBJ1-1; 7 positions agree with TRBD1. The CDR3 is 13 residues long. Germline values: CDR1 SGHKS, CDR2 YYEKEE (reference sequence). J gave up 5 bases and V 4 bases, and 5 bases lay outside the gene matches. The CDR3 region is CASSLTGATEAFF. The CDR3, as DNA: TGTGCCAGCAGCCTAACAGGGGCTACTGAAGCTTTCTTT.

The V gene is TRBV27, the J gene TRBJ1-2; 8 bases are shared with TRBD1. This CDR3 is 15 amino acids long. Germline CDR1 reads MNHEY; CDR2 reads SMNVEV (reference sequence). After removal of 2 bases from V and 4 bases from J, the junction contained 6 bases not matched to a gene. CDR3 DNA: TGTGCCAGCAGTTTAACAGGACAGGGCGCCTATGGCTACACCTTC. It specifies CASSLTGQGAYGYTF.

The V gene is TRBV2, the J gene TRBJ1-6; 7 positions agree with TRBD1. Germline V gene sequence: CDR1 SNHLY, CDR2 FYNNEI. Trimming removed 10 bases from V and 7 bases from J; junction bases left unmatched: 7. The length of the CDR3 is 13 residues. This CDR3 is CAIPGTANSPLHF. CDR3 DNA: TGTGCCATCCCAGGGACAGCGAATTCACCCCTCCACTTT.

This rearrangement joins TRBV27 to TRBJ2-7; TRBD2 matches 8 bases. The CDR3 totals 14 residues. Trimming took 5 bases from V and 3 from J; bases not matched to a gene: 6. CDR1 is MNHEY and CDR2 is SMNVEV in the germline V gene (reference sequence). The CDR3 loop is CASSRGGRNYEQYF. In nucleotides, the CDR3 is TGTGCCAGCAGTCGGGGGGGACGGAACTACGAGCAGTACTTC.

This clone is a singleton in its sample. This chain joins TRBV3-1 (or the pseudogene TRBV3-2) and TRBJ1-2; the D is unclear. V lost 4 bases and J 5 bases, leaving 8 bases between the germline ends. The CDR3 consists of 12 residues. The germline V gene has CDR1 LGHDT and CDR2 YNNKEL (reference sequence). CDR3 nucleotide sequence: TGTGCCAGCAGCCTCAAGGATTATGGCTACACCTTC. Encoded protein: CASSLKDYGYTF.